These 23 T cell receptor beta chains originate from one sample sequenced in a study of Graves' ophthalmopathy and Graves' hyperthyroidism. RNA transcripts were the source from which TCR beta CDR3 regions were amplified. The workflow started with a first-round RT-PCR run with HTBI primers and then moved on to a second-round multiplex PCR. TCRdb redid the calling of the multiplex PCR reads with MiXCR, one entry per CDR3 protein. The top ten clones hold about 6.6% of a sample with about 620,000 distinct CDR3 sequences, around a fifth of them seen once. The sample taken for sequencing was peripheral blood. These receptors all come from a woman aged 18-35 years with stable Graves' hyperthyroidism. Some clones in this sample may be carry-over from other donors' samples.

This clonotype came up many times. The CDR3 is CSARRTSGVETQYF. The CDR3 region has the DNA TGCAGTGCTAGGAGGACTAGCGGGGTGGAGACCCAGTACTTC. The rearrangement links TRBV20-1 to TRBJ2-5; 12 nucleotides match TRBD2. The germline CDR1 and CDR2 sequences are DFQATT and SNEGSKA (reference sequence). This CDR3 has 14 amino acids. V lost 3 bases to trimming and J lost 5 bases; unmatched junction nucleotides: 4.

The V call is TRBV11-2, the J call TRBJ2-7, with TRBD2 matching over 11 bases. V was pared by 5 bases and J by 8 bases, with 8 bases of the junction left unmatched. Looked up from germline, CDR1 is SGHAT and CDR2 is FQNNGV. The CDR3 loop spans 14 amino acids. CDR3 amino acids: CASSLLAGGRQQYF. In nucleotides, the CDR3 is TGTGCCAGCAGCCTGCTAGCGGGGGGAAGGCAGCAGTACTTC.

This clonotype was seen ten or more times. The chain has TRBV6-5 and TRBJ1-1; D call uncertain. Trimming removed 6 bases from V and 8 bases from J, with 13 bases in between. Germline lookup yields CDR1 MNHEY and CDR2 SVGAGI. The CDR3 loop spans 12 amino acids. This CDR3 is CASSYPGWEAFF. CDR3 in DNA: TGTGCCAGCAGCTACCCCGGGTGGGAAGCTTTCTTT.

This clonotype was found many times. The gene calls are TRBV12-3 or TRBV12-4 and TRBJ2-5, with TRBD2 identical over 10 bases. The CDR3 extends over 14 amino acids. V shed 5 bases, J shed 5 bases, and the junction held 5 bases outside the gene matches. The CDR3, as DNA: TGTGCCAGCAGTGAGACTAGCGGGCCGGAGACCCAGTACTTC. The encoded protein is CASSETSGPETQYF.

The table lists this clonotype with many counts. The V gene is TRBV6-5, the J gene TRBJ1-1; D perhaps matches TRBD1 (5 bases). The germline CDR1 and CDR2 sequences are MNHEY and SVGAGI. V lost 2 bases and J lost 5, with 12 bases in between. The CDR3 loop spans 14 amino acids. The CDR3 DNA sequence: TGTGCCAGCAGTTACGGCCGGGGGAGGACTGAAGCTTTCTTT. Translated: CASSYGRGRTEAFF.

This clonotype was picked up many times. The chain joins TRBV13 to TRBJ2-7, with a tentative D call TRBD2 (6 bases). The V gene lost 0 bases and the J gene lost 1 base, with 10 bases spanning the gap. This CDR3 is 15 amino acids long. CDR1 and CDR2 (germline): PRHDT, FYEKMQ (reference sequence). CDR3: CASSLGGLSSYEQYF. The CDR3 DNA follows: TGTGCCAGCAGCTTAGGAGGACTATCATCCTACGAGCAGTACTTC.

This clonotype was counted between two and nine times. J is TRBJ1-1 and V is TRBV11-1; TRBD1 aligns across 7 bases. Germline CDR1 reads SGHAT; CDR2 reads FQDESV (reference sequence). The CDR3 has 17 amino acids. V shed 8 bases and J 0 bases; nucleotides not matched to a gene: 15. CDR3 sequence: CASRASGQEPLNTEAFF. Here the CDR3 DNA reads TGTGCCAGCCGCGCCAGCGGACAGGAACCTTTGAACACTGAAGCTTTCTTT. The full variable domain, in which reference TRBV11-1 and TRBJ1-1 provide the parts outside the CDR3, is EAEVAQSPRYKITEKSQAVAFWCDPISGHATLYWYRQILGQGPELLVQFQDESVVDDSQLPKDRFSAERLKGVDSTLKIQPAELGDSAMYLCASRASGQEPLNTEAFFGQGTRLTVV.

CDR3 amino acids: CSAKGRGGTSYEQYF. The CDR3 DNA follows: TGCAGTGCTAAGGGGCGAGGGGGGACATCCTACGAGCAGTACTTC. The rearrangement uses TRBV20-1 and TRBJ2-7; tentatively, D is TRBD1 or TRBD2 (6 bases each). Trimming removed 4 bases at V and 1 base at J, with 17 bases between. CDR3 length equals 15 residues. Per germline, CDR1 DFQATT and CDR2 SNEGSKA (reference sequence).

This clonotype was counted ten times or more. The chain has TRBV12-3 or TRBV12-4 and TRBJ1-1; weak D call: TRBD1 (5 bases). The CDR3 has 12 amino acids. Trimming cost V 3 bases and J 10 bases, with 12 bases left between them. The CDR3: CASSLEGVGAFF. For the CDR3, the DNA is TGTGCCAGCAGTTTGGAAGGGGTAGGAGCTTTCTTT.

This clonotype was seen repeatedly, ten times or more. The chain uses TRBV7-2 and TRBJ2-7; D is undetermined. Germline CDR1 SGHTA, CDR2 FQGNSA. This CDR3 is 12 amino acids long. Trimming shortened V by 5 bases and J by 4 bases, and 9 bases separated the two germline ends. The CDR3: CASSPGRYEQYF. The DNA for the CDR3 is TGTGCCAGCAGCCCAGGACGTTACGAGCAGTACTTC.

At least ten counts were recorded for this clonotype. This chain connects TRBV4-1 to TRBJ2-5, with D perhaps TRBD2 (6 bases). V lost 5 bases and J 4 bases, leaving 11 bases between the germline ends. Germline V CDR1 and CDR2: MGHRA, YSYEKL. CDR3 length equals 13 residues. CDR3 DNA: TGCGCCAGCAGCAACGGGAGATCAGAGACCCAGTACTTC. This encodes CASSNGRSETQYF.

CDR3 sequence (DNA): TGTGCCACCAACCCGGGGGACACCTACGAGCAGTACTTC. Translation: CATNPGDTYEQYF. This chain links TRBV19 with TRBJ2-7; possibly TRBD1 or TRBD2 for D (6 bases each). Germline lookup yields CDR1 LNHDA and CDR2 SQIVND (reference sequence). The CDR3 has 13 amino acids. Trimming removed 10 bases from V and 2 bases from J, with 15 bases in between.

The chain links TRBV6-4 to TRBJ1-6; D is ambiguous. The CDR3 has 14 residues. Germline CDR1 MRHNA, CDR2 SNTAGT. The ends were cut back, 5 bases at V and 7 bases at J, with 12 bases in the middle. CDR3 region: CASSRVGSNSPLHF. DNA of the CDR3: TGTGCCAGCAGTCGAGTGGGAAGCAATTCACCCCTCCACTTT.

This clonotype was picked up many times. The chain joins TRBV29-1 to TRBJ1-2; D ambiguous. The V end lost 7 bases, the J end lost 3 bases, and 15 bases lay between the germline ends. This CDR3 has 13 residues. Germline loops: CDR1 SQVTM, CDR2 ANQGSEA. CDR3 residues: CSADTLGDYGYTF. In nucleotides, the CDR3 is TGCAGCGCCGATACCCTGGGAGACTATGGCTACACCTTC.

This clonotype was seen only a few times. The chain employs TRBV6-1 and TRBJ2-3; D is perhaps TRBD2 (6 bases). CDR3 length: 15 residues. The V end lost 8 bases, the J end lost 3 bases, and 18 bases lay between the germline ends. The germline CDR1 and CDR2 sequences are MNHNS and SASEGT. CDR3 DNA: TGTGCCAGCGCTCTCTTTGGGGGGACGACAGATACGCAGTATTTT. The encoded protein is CASALFGGTTDTQYF.

This clonotype was recorded at least ten times. This chain connects TRBV2 to TRBJ1-1; D is undetermined. Germline loops: CDR1 SNHLY, CDR2 FYNNEI. V shed 7 bases and J shed 0 bases, with 15 bases lying between them. This CDR3 spans 15 amino acids. This CDR3 reads CASIRGIRMNTEAFF. The CDR3 DNA is TGTGCCAGCATCCGGGGAATACGTATGAACACTGAAGCTTTCTTT.

This chain connects TRBV6-1 to TRBJ1-6; maybe TRBD1 (5 bases). The CDR3 runs to 14 residues. Germline CDR1 MNHNS, CDR2 SASEGT. V lost 2 bases and J lost 10, with 12 bases in between. CDR3 sequence: CASSELGGESPLHF. The CDR3 DNA reads TGTGCCAGCAGTGAACTCGGGGGTGAGTCACCCCTCCACTTT.

This clonotype was recorded at least ten times. The V gene is TRBV5-1, the J gene TRBJ1-2; TRBD1 is a possible D gene (5 bases). Trimming cost V 6 bases and J 4 bases, with 13 bases left between them. CDR1 and CDR2 from the germline V gene are SGHRS and YFSETQ. This CDR3 is 13 amino acids long. CDR3 nucleotide sequence: TGCGCCAGCACGGAGCGGGGGGGCTATGGCTACACCTTC. Translating gives CASTERGGYGYTF.

This clonotype was seen repeatedly, ten times or more. The chain combines TRBV20-1 with TRBJ2-5; perhaps TRBD1 as D (5 bases). This CDR3 is 15 amino acids long. CDR1 is DFQATT, CDR2 SNEGSKA, per germline (reference sequence). Trimming removed 1 base at V and 5 bases at J, with 17 bases between. The CDR3 loop is CSARAYGQGNETQYF. Here the CDR3 DNA reads TGCAGTGCTAGAGCCTACGGTCAGGGTAACGAGACCCAGTACTTC.

This chain joins TRBV28 and TRBJ1-1; 7 positions agree with TRBD1. The CDR3 contains 18 residues. V was clipped by 7 bases and J by 1 base; unmatched bases: 18. Germline CDR1 is MDHEN and CDR2 is SYDVKM. CDR3: CASTSRGKGGVGNTEAFF. The CDR3 DNA follows: TGTGCCAGCACTTCCCGCGGTAAAGGGGGCGTGGGGAACACTGAAGCTTTCTTT.

This clonotype was recorded at least ten times. The V gene is TRBV6-1, the J gene TRBJ1-1; D possibly corresponds to TRBD1 (6 bases). CDR3 length: 13 residues. The germline V gene encodes CDR1 MNHNS and CDR2 SASEGT. The V and J ends lost 6 bases and 4 bases respectively, with 12 bases between them. DNA for the CDR3: TGTGCCAGCAGCTCGGGAGGGGGCACTGAAGCTTTCTTT. This codes for CASSSGGGTEAFF.

There are a few counts of this clonotype. J is TRBJ1-1 and V is TRBV28; no firm D call. This CDR3 region has 15 residues. V lost 5 bases to trimming and J lost 0 bases, with 13 bases between them. CDR1 is MDHEN and CDR2 is SYDVKM in the germline V gene. The chain's CDR3 is CASSPPTPMNTEAFF. Here the CDR3 DNA reads TGTGCCAGCAGTCCCCCGACCCCCATGAACACTGAAGCTTTCTTT.

This clonotype occurred many times. This chain links TRBV2 with TRBJ1-5, with 9 nucleotides matching TRBD1. The CDR3 sequence is 14 residues long. V trimming: 6 bases; J trimming: 7 bases; junction bases outside the gene matches: 7. The V gene's germline CDR1 is SNHLY and CDR2 FYNNEI. The CDR3 sequence: CASRLGQGRQPQHF. In DNA, the CDR3 is TGTGCCAGCAGGTTGGGACAGGGCAGGCAGCCCCAGCATTTT. Supplemented by reference TRBV2 and TRBJ1-5, the full variable domain reads EPEVTQTPSHQVTQMGQEVILRCVPISNHLYFYWYRQILGQKVEFLVSFYNNEISEKSEIFDDQFSVERPDGSNFTLKIRSTKLEDSAMYFCASRLGQGRQPQHFGDGTRLSIL.